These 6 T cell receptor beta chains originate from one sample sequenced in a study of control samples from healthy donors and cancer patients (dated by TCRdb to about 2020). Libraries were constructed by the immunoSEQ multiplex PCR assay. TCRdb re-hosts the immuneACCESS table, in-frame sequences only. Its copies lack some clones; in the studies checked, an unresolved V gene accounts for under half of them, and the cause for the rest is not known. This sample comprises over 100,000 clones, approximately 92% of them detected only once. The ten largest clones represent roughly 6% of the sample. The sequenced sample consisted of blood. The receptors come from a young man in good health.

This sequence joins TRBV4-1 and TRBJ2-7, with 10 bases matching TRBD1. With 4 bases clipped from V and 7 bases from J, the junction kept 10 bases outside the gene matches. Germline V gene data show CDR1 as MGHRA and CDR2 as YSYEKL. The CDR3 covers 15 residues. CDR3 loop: CASSLLTGGEGEQYF. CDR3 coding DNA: TGCGCCAGCAGCCTATTGACAGGGGGCGAGGGGGAGCAGTACTTC.

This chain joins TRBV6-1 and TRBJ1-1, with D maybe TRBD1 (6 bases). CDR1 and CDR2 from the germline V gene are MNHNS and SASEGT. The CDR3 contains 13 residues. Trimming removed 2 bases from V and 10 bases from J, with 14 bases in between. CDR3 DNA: TGTGCCAGCAGTGAACACGGGCAGGGGAGAGCTTTCTTT. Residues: CASSEHGQGRAFF.

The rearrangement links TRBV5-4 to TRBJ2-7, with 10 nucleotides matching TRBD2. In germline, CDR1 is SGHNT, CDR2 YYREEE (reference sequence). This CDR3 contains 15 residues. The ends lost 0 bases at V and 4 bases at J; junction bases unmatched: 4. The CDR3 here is CASSLVVSGGYEQYF. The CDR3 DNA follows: TGTGCCAGCAGCTTGGTGGTTAGCGGGGGGTACGAGCAGTACTTC. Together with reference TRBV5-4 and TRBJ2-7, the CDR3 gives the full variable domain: ETGVTQSPTHLIKTRGQQVTLRCSSQSGHNTVSWYQQALGQGPQFIFQYYREEENGRGNFPPRFSGLQFPNYSSELNVNALELDDSALYLCASSLVVSGGYEQYFGPGTRLTVT.

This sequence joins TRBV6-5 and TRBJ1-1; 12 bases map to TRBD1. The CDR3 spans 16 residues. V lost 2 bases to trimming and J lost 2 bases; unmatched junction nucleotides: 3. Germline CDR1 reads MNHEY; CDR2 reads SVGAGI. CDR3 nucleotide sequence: TGTGCCAGCAGTTACCGGGACAGGGGGCGCAACACTGAAGCTTTCTTT. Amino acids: CASSYRDRGRNTEAFF.

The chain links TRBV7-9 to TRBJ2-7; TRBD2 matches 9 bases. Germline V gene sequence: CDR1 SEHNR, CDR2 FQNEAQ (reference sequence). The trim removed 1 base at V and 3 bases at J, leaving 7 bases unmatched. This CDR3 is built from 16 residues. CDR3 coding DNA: TGTGCCAGCAGCTTAGGCAATAGCGGGGGTTTCTACGAGCAGTACTTC. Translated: CASSLGNSGGFYEQYF.

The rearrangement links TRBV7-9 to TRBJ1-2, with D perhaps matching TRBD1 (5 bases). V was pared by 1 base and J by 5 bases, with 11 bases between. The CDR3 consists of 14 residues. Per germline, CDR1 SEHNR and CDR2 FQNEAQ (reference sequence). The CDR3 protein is CASSLVGTSYGYTF. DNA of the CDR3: TGTGCCAGCAGCTTAGTCGGGACGTCTTATGGCTACACCTTC.